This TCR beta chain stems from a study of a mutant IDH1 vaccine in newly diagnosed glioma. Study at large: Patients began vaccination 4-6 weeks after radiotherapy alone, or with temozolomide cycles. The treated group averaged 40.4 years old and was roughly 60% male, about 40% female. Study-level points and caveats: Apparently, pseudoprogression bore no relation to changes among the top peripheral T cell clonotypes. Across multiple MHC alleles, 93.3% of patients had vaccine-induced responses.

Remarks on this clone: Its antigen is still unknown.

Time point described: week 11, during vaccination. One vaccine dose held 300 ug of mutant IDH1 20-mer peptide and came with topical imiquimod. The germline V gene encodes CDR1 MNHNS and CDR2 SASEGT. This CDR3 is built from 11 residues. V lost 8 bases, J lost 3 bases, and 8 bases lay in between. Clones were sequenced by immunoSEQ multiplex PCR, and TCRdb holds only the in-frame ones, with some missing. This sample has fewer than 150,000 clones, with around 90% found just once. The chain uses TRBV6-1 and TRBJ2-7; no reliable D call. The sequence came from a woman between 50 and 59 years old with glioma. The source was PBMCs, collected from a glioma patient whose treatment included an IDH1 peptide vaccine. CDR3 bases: TGTGCCAGCGGCTCTTACTACGAGCAGTACTTC. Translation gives CASGSYYEQYF.